This TCR beta chain is drawn from a study of neurological immune-mediated disorders. Whole-study findings and limits: The level of TCR clonal expansion was highest in patients with HTLV-1-associated myelopathy and lowest in multiple sclerosis, where it fell below the level seen in healthy controls.

This clonotype was found many times. The target antigen is unknown. In TCRdb, the 5' RACE reads were re-called with MiXCR into one record per CDR3 protein. The sample lists 84,000 or so distinct CDR3 sequences, under 13% occurring once. Trimming pared 5 bases from V and 6 bases from J, leaving 15 bases between. In germline, CDR1 is SEHNR, CDR2 FQNEAQ (reference sequence). The CDR3 is made up of 14 amino acids. V gene TRBV7-9 combines with J gene TRBJ2-3; D not resolved. The TCR comes from a man aged 40-49 years in good health. Sample: PBMCs. The CDR3 DNA sequence: TGTGCCAGCAGCCCCAGGTTGGGTCCGGATACGCAGTATTTT. Translated, it gives CASSPRLGPDTQYF. The full variable domain, in which reference TRBV7-9 and TRBJ2-3 provide the parts outside the CDR3, is DTGVSQNPRHKITKRGQNVTFRCDPISEHNRLYWYRQTLGQGPEFLTYFQNEAQLEKSRLLSDRFSAERPKGSFSTLEIQRTEQGDSAMYLCASSPRLGPDTQYFGPGTRLTVL.